This is a list of T cell receptor beta chains from one sample in a study. TCRdb re-analysed the 5' RACE reads in MiXCR, keeping a single row per CDR3 protein. Of about 54,000 distinct CDR3 sequences in the sample, roughly 17% were seen once. Sequenced input: naive CD4+ T cells sorted from blood. These receptors all stem from a female donor with breast cancer. Both conserved end residues are part of each CDR3.

J | V | CDR3
TRBJ2-1 | TRBV24-1 | CATSGRTSGNYEQFF
TRBJ2-3 | TRBV12-3/TRBV12-4 | CASSSDDSTGTDTQYF
TRBJ1-2 | TRBV6-5 | CASKAYRQGDYGYTF
TRBJ2-2 | TRBV2 | CASSVRRGTGELFF
TRBJ2-2 | TRBV4-2 | CASSQELAGGSGELFF
TRBJ2-3 | TRBV20-1 | CSASYAGGADTQYF
TRBJ1-2 | TRBV29-1 | CSVESMGSSYDYGYTF
TRBJ1-2 | TRBV9 | CASSPWDSRAYGYTF
TRBJ1-4 | TRBV5-1 | CASSLGQGIEKLFF
TRBJ1-3 | TRBV28 | CASSKGRGQFLKPGNTIYF
TRBJ1-1 | TRBV7-2 | CASSLSPTTEAFF
TRBJ2-7 | TRBV5-1 | CASSARTDSYEQYF
TRBJ1-5 | TRBV4-1 | CASSPSGGQPQHF
TRBJ2-3 | TRBV11-2 | CASSLEGTSQYF
TRBJ2-3 | TRBV11-1 | CASSTHGTGGPDTQYF
TRBJ2-1 | TRBV13 | CASSLAWTEVNEQFF
TRBJ2-3 | TRBV7-2 | CASSQGTDTQYF
TRBJ2-7 | TRBV6-5 | CASKRGHSPYEQYF
TRBJ1-6 | TRBV7-7 | CASSFGTKNSPLHF
TRBJ2-3 | TRBV3-1 | CASKGQVTDTQYF
TRBJ1-6 | TRBV20-1 | CSARAGTQGTPLHF
TRBJ2-7 | TRBV5-1 | CASSLAMGTGAYEQYF
TRBJ2-2 | TRBV14 | CASSHSLYSTGTGELFF
TRBJ2-3 | TRBV20-1 | CSRRGVSTDTQYF